These 8 T cell receptor beta chains were all obtained from the same sample, sequenced in a study of cytomegalovirus exposure and HLA in healthy donors. This PCR relied on a set of 60 Vbeta primers and 13 Jbeta primers. Here immunoSEQ multiplex PCR was the method, and the copy in TCRdb shows in-frame clones only, minus some. This table has approximately 72,000 clones, 65% to 70% appearing once. Sequencing input: PBMCs. Every receptor here comes from a man aged 35-49 years in good health and CMV-seropositive.

The chain couples TRBV30 to TRBJ1-2; 7 positions match TRBD1. Germline assignment: CDR1 GTSNPN and CDR2 SVGIG (reference sequence). The CDR3 extends over 15 amino acids. After removal of 5 bases from V and 1 base from J, the junction contained 10 bases not matched to a gene. The CDR3 protein is CAWAGKGADNYGYTF. As DNA, the CDR3 is TGTGCCTGGGCCGGCAAGGGGGCGGATAACTATGGCTACACCTTC.

This chain joins TRBV19 and TRBJ2-5; possibly TRBD1 for D (6 bases). There are 14 residues in the CDR3. The germline V gene has CDR1 LNHDA and CDR2 SQIVND (reference sequence). Trimming shortened V by 5 bases and J by 2 bases, and 12 bases separated the two germline ends. This CDR3 is CASSLRTEQETQYF. CDR3 DNA sequence: TGTGCCAGTAGTTTGAGGACAGAACAAGAGACCCAGTACTTC.

This clone has a single count. The chain carries TRBV4-3 and TRBJ1-1; no clear D gene. The CDR3 runs 15 residues. CDR1 and CDR2 from the germline V gene are LGHNA and YSLEER. Deletions cut 1 base from V and 5 bases from J, with 14 bases between. The CDR3 sequence is CASSQGGAGSTEAFF. The CDR3 nucleotides read TGCGCCAGCAGCCAAGGGGGAGCGGGAAGTACTGAAGCTTTCTTT.

V usage is TRBV20-1 and J usage is TRBJ2-1; maybe TRBD1 (5 bases). V was pared by 1 base and J by 9 bases, with 7 bases between. Germline CDR1 and CDR2: DFQATT and SNEGSKA (reference sequence). The CDR3 length is 11 residues. CDR3 bases: TGCAGTGCTAGAGGGGGCATTGAGCAGTTCTTC. Residues: CSARGGIEQFF.

The chain has TRBV10-3 and TRBJ2-1; 9 bases fit TRBD2. This CDR3 comprises 14 residues. Trimming removed 6 bases from V and 9 bases from J; junction bases left unmatched: 9. From germline, CDR1 is ENHRY and CDR2 SYGVKD. This CDR3 reads CAISPSGAKGEQFF. Here the CDR3 DNA reads TGTGCCATCAGCCCTAGCGGGGCGAAAGGTGAGCAGTTCTTC.

The rearrangement joins TRBV7-9 to TRBJ1-5; 8 positions agree with TRBD1. The CDR3 totals 15 residues. Germline trimming cut 5 bases from V and 4 bases from J; bases unmatched to any gene: 7. CDR1 is SEHNR and CDR2 is FQNEAQ in the germline V gene (reference sequence). CDR3 region: CASSHQDRENQPQHF. CDR3 nucleotides: TGTGCCAGCAGCCACCAGGACAGGGAGAATCAGCCCCAGCATTTT.

CDR3 residues: CAISESRAYEQYF. The CDR3 DNA reads TGTGCCATCAGTGAGTCCAGGGCCTACGAGCAGTACTTC. This rearrangement joins TRBV10-3 to TRBJ2-7; possibly TRBD1 for D (5 bases). The CDR3 spans 13 residues. Trimming shortened V by 0 bases and J by 2 bases, and 5 bases separated the two germline ends. Germline CDR1 ENHRY, CDR2 SYGVKD.

The rearrangement uses TRBV28 and TRBJ1-6; unclear D gene. Trimming removed 5 bases at V and 9 bases at J, with 17 bases between. Looked up from germline, CDR1 is MDHEN and CDR2 is SYDVKM. The length of the CDR3 is 15 residues. Here the CDR3 reads CASSPLAALGSPLHF. As DNA, the CDR3 is TGTGCCAGCAGTCCCCTAGCAGCCTTGGGTTCACCCCTCCACTTT.